One sample yielded the 18 T cell receptor beta chains listed below, sequenced in a study of regulatory T cells in long-lasting Graves disease. The time point: newly diagnosed GD, antithyroid drugs for less than 3 months. PBMC RNA served as the TCR library source. Arm-PCR with iRepertoire HTBI primers amplified the CDR3 regions for these TCR beta libraries. TCRdb passed the multiplex PCR reads through MiXCR, listing each CDR3 protein once. This table holds 240,000 or so distinct CDR3 sequences, roughly 21% found once. The sample in question was peripheral blood mononuclear cells (PBMCs), obtained at new diagnosis, from a patient treated with antithyroid drugs. These TCRs come from a female donor with Graves disease.

This clonotype was seen only a few times. V and J are TRBV5-6 and TRBJ1-5; D not resolved. This CDR3 region has 16 residues. V lost 3 bases and J lost 7, with 20 bases in between. CDR1 is SGHDT and CDR2 is YYEEEE in the germline V gene. The chain's CDR3 is CASSSQLLGQDQPQHF. In DNA form, the CDR3 reads TGTGCCAGCAGCTCCCAACTCTTGGGTCAAGACCAGCCCCAGCATTTT.

J is TRBJ2-1 and V is TRBV27, with 8 bases fitting TRBD2. The CDR3 spans 17 residues. Germline V gives CDR1 MNHEY, CDR2 SMNVEV (reference sequence). The junction had 9 bases not matched to a gene; V was cut back by 2 bases and J by 3 bases. Written as DNA, the CDR3 is TGTGCCAGCAGTTTAAAGTTATCGGGGGGGTACTACAATGAGCAGTTCTTC. Its translation is CASSLKLSGGYYNEQFF.

This clonotype was recorded at least ten times. The chain has TRBV11-3 and TRBJ1-5; no clear D. Trimming shortened V by 2 bases and J by 4 bases, and 12 bases separated the two germline ends. Germline V gene lookup returns CDR1 SGHNT and CDR2 YENEEA. The CDR3 sequence is 15 residues long. The CDR3 is CASSLQGLPNQPQHF. DNA for the CDR3: TGTGCCAGCAGCTTACAAGGACTGCCGAATCAGCCCCAGCATTTT.

This clonotype has ten or more counts. The chain has TRBV5-6 and TRBJ1-5; possible D gene TRBD1, 5 bases. The germline V and J ends were trimmed by 3 bases and 0 bases, with 7 bases remaining between them. Per the germline V gene, CDR1 is SGHDT and CDR2 is YYEEEE. CDR3 length equals 14 residues. The CDR3 spells CASSSGVSNQPQHF. Here the CDR3 DNA reads TGTGCCAGCAGCTCGGGGGTTAGCAATCAGCCCCAGCATTTT.

The chain carries TRBV9 and TRBJ1-2, with D maybe TRBD1 (5 bases). The CDR3 has 15 residues. Trimming stripped 0 bases from V and 4 bases from J, with 13 bases between. Germline V gene sequence: CDR1 SGDLS, CDR2 YYNGEE. CDR3 protein: CASSVGGTPSYGYTF. In DNA, the CDR3 is TGTGCCAGCAGCGTAGGGGGCACGCCCAGCTATGGCTACACCTTC.

This clonotype showed up many times. The rearrangement joins TRBV27 to TRBJ2-5, with D possibly matching TRBD2 (5 bases). Germline V gives CDR1 MNHEY, CDR2 SMNVEV (reference sequence). The V and J ends lost 4 bases and 5 bases respectively, with 11 bases between them. The CDR3 spans 13 residues. CDR3 sequence reads: CASSYQRAETQYF. CDR3 sequence (DNA): TGTGCCAGCAGTTATCAGAGGGCCGAGACCCAGTACTTC.

Details on this clonotype: This sequence may be a read error, since a much larger clone differs from it by one base. The rearrangement uses TRBV6-2 or TRBV6-3 and TRBJ1-5; TRBD1 agrees at 10 bases. This CDR3 is 18 amino acids long. V trimming: 5 bases; J trimming: 0 bases; junction bases outside the gene matches: 10. Per germline, CDR1 MNHEY and CDR2 SVGEGT. CDR3 loop: CASSKGQGIVLSNQPQHF. In nucleotides, the CDR3 is TGTGCCAGCAGTAAGGGACAGGGGATAGTTCTTAGCAATCAGCCCCAGCATTTT.

This clonotype appeared many times. The genes are TRBV9 and TRBJ2-5; no clear D gene. The CDR3 runs to 12 residues. V dropped 0 bases and J dropped 6 bases, with 6 bases sitting between them. Germline V gene sequence: CDR1 SGDLS, CDR2 YYNGEE. CDR3 DNA: TGTGCCAGCAGCGTAGGTGGGCAGACCCAGTACTTC. Its translation is CASSVGGQTQYF.

To note about this clonotype: With a far larger clone one base away, a read error is the likely cause. V is TRBV2 and J is TRBJ2-1, with 7 nucleotides matching TRBD1. The CDR3 covers 12 residues. Germline V lookup: CDR1 SNHLY, CDR2 FYNNEI. J gave up 10 bases and V 7 bases, and 7 bases lay outside the gene matches. This chain's CDR3 is CASTGQAYEQFF. The CDR3 nucleotides are TGTGCCAGCACCGGACAGGCCTACGAGCAGTTCTTC.

This clonotype was seen repeatedly, ten times or more. The CDR3 bases are TGTGCCAGCCAGGGATCGACTAATGAAAAACTGTTTTTT. It specifies CASQGSTNEKLFF. The chain uses TRBV7-2 and TRBJ1-4; D is possibly TRBD1 (5 bases). This CDR3 spans 13 amino acids. Trimming removed 8 bases at V and 2 bases at J, with 9 bases between. The germline CDR1 and CDR2 sequences are SGHTA and FQGNSA.

This clonotype appeared a few times. A far larger clone is off by one base, so a read error is likely. V gene TRBV11-2 combines with J gene TRBJ2-3; D is ambiguous. The end of the DNA is better explained by TRBJ2-7, so the J call may be wrong. CDR3 length equals 12 residues. Looked up from germline, CDR1 is SGHAT and CDR2 is FQNNGV. The CDR3 nucleotides read TGTGCCAGCAGCTTAGGTCTGACTGAGCAGTACTTC. Protein: CASSLGLTEQYF.

This clonotype was picked up many times. The chain's CDR3 is CSAGTGLTRVALHF. DNA of the CDR3: TGCAGTGCCGGGACAGGCTTGACGAGGGTGGCCCTCCACTTT. The rearrangement uses TRBV20-1 and TRBJ1-6; 8 bases are shared with TRBD1. Germline V lookup: CDR1 DFQATT, CDR2 SNEGSKA (reference sequence). The CDR3 loop spans 14 amino acids. J gave up 14 bases and V 6 bases, and 15 bases lay outside the gene matches.

This clonotype came up a few times. V usage is TRBV6-2 or TRBV6-3 and J usage is TRBJ1-5, with 9 bases that match TRBD1. Germline V gene sequence: CDR1 MNHEY, CDR2 SVGEGT. The CDR3 is 18 residues long. V shed 6 bases and J 0 bases; nucleotides not matched to a gene: 12. In nucleotides, the CDR3 is TGTGCCAGCAGGGCAGGGACAGGGAGATCTCTTAGCAATCAGCCCCAGCATTTT. Residues: CASRAGTGRSLSNQPQHF.

This clonotype was detected many times. This chain links TRBV11-2 with TRBJ2-3, with TRBD1 matching over 7 bases. The CDR3 sequence is 14 residues long. Looked up from germline, CDR1 is SGHAT and CDR2 is FQNNGV. J was trimmed by 4 bases and V by 5 bases; bases with no gene match: 6. CDR3 sequence reads: CASSPRDSSDTQYF. The CDR3 DNA follows: TGTGCCAGCAGCCCCCGGGACAGTTCAGATACGCAGTATTTT.

The V and J genes are TRBV5-6 and TRBJ2-7; D perhaps matches TRBD1 (5 bases). V lost 1 base and J 3 bases, leaving 14 bases between the germline ends. The germline V gene encodes CDR1 SGHDT and CDR2 YYEEEE. The CDR3 covers 15 residues. This chain's CDR3 is CASSLQRGHNYEQYF. The CDR3 DNA is TGTGCCAGCAGCTTGCAAAGGGGCCACAACTACGAGCAGTACTTC. Full variable domain (missing parts from reference TRBV5-6 and TRBJ2-7): DAGVTQSPTHLIKTRGQQVTLRCSPKSGHDTVSWYQQALGQGPQFIFQYYEEEERQRGNFPDRFSGHQFPNYSSELNVNALLLGDSALYLCASSLQRGHNYEQYFGPGTRLTVT.

This clonotype was counted between two and nine times. The rearrangement uses TRBV28 and TRBJ1-5; D is uncertain. CDR1 and CDR2 (germline): MDHEN, SYDVKM. Trimming took 3 bases from V and 0 from J, leaving 12 bases between them. The CDR3 runs to 16 residues. In DNA form, the CDR3 reads TGTGCCAGCAGTTTTCTGTGGCGTGTTAGCAATCAGCCCCAGCATTTT. Amino acid sequence: CASSFLWRVSNQPQHF.

The rearrangement joins TRBV30 to TRBJ2-1; 7 nucleotides align to TRBD1. Per germline, CDR1 GTSNPN and CDR2 SVGIG (reference sequence). V dropped 5 bases and J dropped 5; count of bases not matched to a gene: 9. This CDR3 is 14 amino acids long. This CDR3 reads CAWEAVDRDNEQFF. The DNA for the CDR3 is TGTGCCTGGGAGGCCGTAGACAGGGACAATGAGCAGTTCTTC.

Turning to this clonotype: An end of the junction does not agree with germline; a read error may underlie this. The chain recombines TRBV18 with TRBJ2-6; a possible D gene is TRBD1 (5 bases). CDR1 KGHSH and CDR2 LQKENI come from the germline V gene. The CDR3 length is 17 residues. The CDR3 region is CASPPYPSRAGANVLTF. In nucleotides, the CDR3 is TGTGCCAGCCCACCCTACCCTTCCAGGGCTGGGGCCAACGTCCTGACTTTC.